The 14 T cell receptor beta chains below all came from one sample that was sequenced in a study of cytomegalovirus exposure and HLA in healthy donors. Primers: 60 Vbeta forward and 13 Jbeta reverse. Assay: immunoSEQ multiplex PCR; the TCRdb copy retains only in-frame clones and omits some. Here the sample spans 200,000 or so clones, under 90% being singletons. The sequenced material came from PBMCs. The receptors stem from a boy aged 2 to 10 in good health and CMV-seronegative.

The rearrangement uses TRBV2 and TRBJ2-5, with 8 bases lining up with TRBD2. The CDR3 runs to 14 residues. With 7 bases clipped from V and 5 bases from J, the junction kept 9 bases outside the gene matches. Looked up from germline, CDR1 is SNHLY and CDR2 is FYNNEI. CDR3: CASTSLRGAETQYF. DNA of the CDR3: TGTGCCAGCACGTCGTTGCGGGGGGCGGAGACCCAGTACTTC.

The CDR3 DNA follows: TGTGCCAGCAGCCTACCGATAGGGGATGGCTACACCTTC. Protein sequence: CASSLPIGDGYTF. This chain uses TRBV27 with TRBJ1-2; TRBD1 is a possible D gene (5 bases). The ends were cut back, 6 bases at V and 6 bases at J, with 14 bases in the middle. There are 13 residues in the CDR3. Germline V lookup: CDR1 MNHEY, CDR2 SMNVEV (reference sequence).

The chain couples TRBV29-1 to TRBJ1-2; 8 positions agree with TRBD1. Trimming removed 2 bases from V and 4 bases from J; junction bases left unmatched: 3. This CDR3 has 13 amino acids. Per germline, CDR1 SQVTM and CDR2 ANQGSEA. The CDR3 is CSVEWDRPYGYTF. The DNA of the CDR3 is TGCAGCGTTGAATGGGACAGGCCCTATGGCTACACCTTC.

The chain is built from TRBV7-9 and TRBJ1-1, with D tentatively TRBD1 (6 bases). Per germline, CDR1 SEHNR and CDR2 FQNEAQ (reference sequence). The CDR3 totals 13 residues. V lost 6 bases, J lost 0 bases, and 8 bases lay in between. The CDR3 loop is CASRRTVNTEAFF. The CDR3 DNA reads TGTGCCAGCAGGCGGACAGTGAACACTGAAGCTTTCTTT.

The chain recombines TRBV19 with TRBJ1-2; 10 nucleotides match TRBD1. The CDR3 runs 14 residues. Unmatched junction bases numbered 12, after V lost 7 bases and J lost 10 bases. Germline lookup yields CDR1 LNHDA and CDR2 SQIVND (reference sequence). DNA for the CDR3: TGTGCCAGTACCCCGGGACAGGGGTTTTGGTCCTACACCTTC. This codes for CASTPGQGFWSYTF.

This clone has only a few counts. The chain carries TRBV11-2 and TRBJ1-2; maybe TRBD1 (6 bases). V lost 6 bases and J lost 6, with 14 bases in between. Germline V gene sequence: CDR1 SGHAT, CDR2 FQNNGV. The CDR3 has 13 residues. CDR3 loop: CASSRGAGNGYTF. CDR3 nucleotide sequence: TGTGCCAGCAGTCGGGGGGCAGGGAATGGCTACACCTTC.

Comment on this clone: A read error may account for a junction end that differs from germline. J is TRBJ2-5 and V is TRBV7-9; 7 bases map to TRBD1. Germline CDR1 reads SEHNR; CDR2 reads FQNEAQ (reference sequence). The CDR3 covers 17 residues. CDR3 bases: TGTTCCAGCAGCTTATATAGGGGGCCGCCCGTCCAAGAGACCCAGTACTTC. It codes for CSSSLYRGPPVQETQYF.

This CDR3 reads CASSPNGQGPDTQYF. The CDR3 DNA follows: TGTGCCAGCAGCCCCAACGGACAGGGCCCAGATACGCAGTATTTT. V gene TRBV7-2 combines with J gene TRBJ2-3; 8 bases align to TRBD1. Germline V gene lookup returns CDR1 SGHTA and CDR2 FQGNSA. The length of the CDR3 is 15 residues. V shed 5 bases, J shed 4 bases, and the junction held 8 bases outside the gene matches.

The CDR3 sequence: CASSIGLAGYNEQFF. Here the CDR3 DNA reads TGTGCCAGCTCCATAGGGCTAGCGGGGTACAATGAGCAGTTCTTC. The chain employs TRBV7-6 and TRBJ2-1; 9 bases are a match to TRBD2. The germline gives CDR1 SGHVS, CDR2 FNYEAQ. CDR3 length: 15 residues. J was trimmed by 4 bases and V by 8 bases; bases with no gene match: 9.

The gene calls are TRBV10-2 and TRBJ1-5; a weak D match, TRBD1 (5 bases). Trimming cost V 3 bases and J 0 bases, with 9 bases left between them. The V gene's germline CDR1 is WSHSY and CDR2 SAAADI. The CDR3 spans 15 residues. CDR3 amino acids: CASSDSQASNQPQHF. CDR3 DNA sequence: TGCGCCAGCAGTGATTCACAGGCTAGCAATCAGCCCCAGCATTTT.

This chain links TRBV6-5 with TRBJ2-7, with D possibly being TRBD1 (6 bases). Germline CDR1 MNHEY, CDR2 SVGAGI. V lost 6 bases and J lost 3, with 12 bases in between. The CDR3 runs to 13 residues. The CDR3 protein is CASRRDKGYEQYF. The CDR3 nucleotides are TGTGCCAGCAGAAGGGACAAGGGCTACGAGCAGTACTTC.

This clone showed up just a few times. The V gene is TRBV6-4, the J gene TRBJ2-1; 10 bases are a match to TRBD2. This CDR3 has 15 residues. V shed 3 bases, J shed 4 bases, and the junction held 3 bases outside the gene matches. Per the germline V gene, CDR1 is MRHNA and CDR2 is SNTAGT. This CDR3 reads CASSEASGGYNEQFF. CDR3 nucleotides: TGTGCCAGCAGTGAGGCTAGCGGGGGTTACAATGAGCAGTTCTTC.

J is TRBJ2-7 and V is TRBV5-1; D is possibly TRBD2 (6 bases). This CDR3 contains 14 residues. Germline V lookup: CDR1 SGHRS, CDR2 YFSETQ. Trimming stripped 5 bases from V and 3 bases from J, with 15 bases between. In DNA, the CDR3 is TGCGCCAGCAGGGAATCCGGGGGAGTCTACGAGCAGTACTTC. Amino acids: CASRESGGVYEQYF.

This clone was counted once. The J gene is TRBJ1-2, the V gene TRBV6-5; D possibly corresponds to TRBD1 (6 bases). Per the germline V gene, CDR1 is MNHEY and CDR2 is SVGAGI. The CDR3 loop spans 15 amino acids. The ends were cut back, 5 bases at V and 4 bases at J, with 17 bases in the middle. The CDR3 reads CASSRNSGASYGYTF. As DNA, the CDR3 is TGTGCCAGCAGTCGCAACTCAGGGGCCTCCTATGGCTACACCTTC.